This T cell receptor beta chain comes out of a study of control samples from healthy donors and cancer patients. Measured with immunoSEQ multiplex PCR; TCRdb has only the in-frame clones, and not every one. The data show under 450,000 clones, 90% seen once. The CDR3 has 14 amino acids. CDR1 and CDR2 (germline): ENHRY, SYGVKD. The V gene lost 2 bases and the J gene lost 1 base, with 7 bases spanning the gap. This sequence originates from a man aged 40-50 years with head and neck cancer. The rearrangement uses TRBV10-3 and TRBJ2-3; D unclear. Sequenced: PBMCs. CDR3 amino acids: CAISEGAGTDTQYF. The CDR3 coding sequence is TGTGCCATCAGTGAGGGTGCAGGCACAGATACGCAGTATTTT.